This TCR beta chain is from a study of cytomegalovirus exposure and HLA in healthy donors. The CDR3 has 14 amino acids. Trimming took 3 bases from V and 4 from J, leaving 12 bases between them. Germline V CDR1 and CDR2: LNHDA, SQIVND (reference sequence). The donors comprised healthy bone marrow donors. The PCR employed 60 Vbeta primers together with 13 Jbeta primers. TCRdb's copy holds only in-frame clones and misses some; the assay was immunoSEQ multiplex PCR. Found here are 300,000 or so clones, almost 85% of them singletons; the top ten hold about 2%. The chain uses TRBV19 and TRBJ1-1; D is undetermined. Sequences were obtained from PBMCs. This clonotype was sampled from a woman aged 40 to 49 in good health and CMV-seropositive. The CDR3 coding sequence is TGTGCCAGTAGTATCTGGAGTCTGGGCACTGAAGCTTTCTTT. Encoded protein: CASSIWSLGTEAFF.